This is a list of T cell receptor beta chains from one sample in a study of blood T cell repertoires in COVID-19. TCRdb keeps only in-frame clones here, not all; method: immunoSEQ multiplex PCR. The repertoire consists of about 270,000 clones, with over 75% occurring once and the leading ten covering about an eighth. Sample: peripheral blood. The receptor source for this set is a human donor in a cohort sampled during active COVID-19. The CDR3 runs from the conserved cysteine through the conserved F or W. D genes are given only for firm matches. Only some rows state a clone size, as once, few, many or a class for expanded clones.

j_call: TRBJ1-6; d_call: .; clone_size: .; v_call: TRBV9; cdr3_nt: TGTGCCAGCAGCGTAGAAGGGGGTCGGTCACCCCTCCACTTT; cdr3_aa: CASSVEGGRSPLHF
j_call: TRBJ2-7; d_call: .; clone_size: .; v_call: TRBV4-3; cdr3_nt: TGCGCCAGCAGCCAGGGCAGATCCTACGAGCAGTACTTC; cdr3_aa: CASSQGRSYEQYF
j_call: TRBJ2-1; d_call: .; clone_size: .; v_call: TRBV5-4; cdr3_nt: TGTGCCAGCAGCTTGGGGTATTGGGGGCAGGGCAATGAGCAGTTCTTC; cdr3_aa: CASSLGYWGQGNEQFF
j_call: TRBJ2-2; d_call: .; clone_size: .; v_call: TRBV5-8; cdr3_nt: TGTGCCAGCAGCCCTGATATAGCTCCCGGGGAGCTGTTTTTT; cdr3_aa: CASSPDIAPGELFF
j_call: TRBJ2-7; d_call: .; clone_size: .; v_call: TRBV7-9; cdr3_nt: TGTGCCAGCAGCTTAACAGGCAGCTCCTACGAGCAGTACTTC; cdr3_aa: CASSLTGSSYEQYF
j_call: TRBJ1-2; d_call: .; clone_size: .; v_call: TRBV28; cdr3_nt: TGTGCCAGCAGTCCCGCTCGGACAGCCGGTTATTATGGCTACACCTTC; cdr3_aa: CASSPARTAGYYGYTF
j_call: TRBJ1-5; d_call: .; clone_size: .; v_call: TRBV5-8; cdr3_nt: TGTGCCAGCAGCTTGATAGGGGGGGCTGGAAATCAGCCCCAGCATTTT; cdr3_aa: CASSLIGGAGNQPQHF
j_call: TRBJ2-7; d_call: TRBD1; clone_size: once; v_call: TRBV5-1; cdr3_nt: TGCGCCAGCAGCCGAGAGACAGGGAGCTACGAGCAGTACTTC; cdr3_aa: CASSRETGSYEQYF
j_call: TRBJ2-5; d_call: .; clone_size: .; v_call: TRBV3-1/TRBV3-2; cdr3_nt: TGTGCCAGCAGCCAAGGTAGAGAGACCCAGTACTTC; cdr3_aa: CASSQGRETQYF
j_call: TRBJ1-5; d_call: .; clone_size: .; v_call: TRBV7-9; cdr3_nt: TGTGCCAGCAGTCAAAACAATCAGCCCCAGCATTTT; cdr3_aa: CASSQNNQPQHF
j_call: TRBJ2-1; d_call: TRBD2; clone_size: .; v_call: TRBV5-1; cdr3_nt: TGCGCCAGCAGCGACGGACTAGCGGGGGGAAAGTACAATGAGCAGTTCTTC; cdr3_aa: CASSDGLAGGKYNEQFF
j_call: TRBJ2-3; d_call: TRBD2; clone_size: .; v_call: TRBV7-8; cdr3_nt: TGTGCCAGCAGCTTTAGCGGGAGAAGTGATACGCAGTATTTT; cdr3_aa: CASSFSGRSDTQYF
j_call: TRBJ2-7; d_call: .; clone_size: .; v_call: TRBV6-5; cdr3_nt: TGTGCCAGCCAGGAGGGTGGGGTCGGGTACGAGCAGTACTTC; cdr3_aa: CASQEGGVGYEQYF
j_call: TRBJ1-3; d_call: .; clone_size: .; v_call: TRBV6-5; cdr3_nt: TGTGCCAGCACGATCCGGGGGACTGGAAACACCATATATTTT; cdr3_aa: CASTIRGTGNTIYF
j_call: TRBJ2-3; d_call: .; clone_size: .; v_call: TRBV28; cdr3_nt: TGTGCCAGCAGTCCCGGGTCCACAGATACGCAGTATTTT; cdr3_aa: CASSPGSTDTQYF
j_call: TRBJ2-1; d_call: TRBD2; clone_size: .; v_call: TRBV15; cdr3_nt: TGTGCCACCAGGATACTAGCGGGAGGGTCGAATGAGCAGTTCTTC; cdr3_aa: CATRILAGGSNEQFF
j_call: TRBJ1-5; d_call: .; clone_size: .; v_call: TRBV5-1; cdr3_nt: TGCGCCAGCAGCTTGGGGGCCGTGGGCAAAACCAATCAGCCCCAGCATTTT; cdr3_aa: CASSLGAVGKTNQPQHF
j_call: TRBJ1-1; d_call: .; clone_size: .; v_call: TRBV7-9; cdr3_nt: TGTGCCAGCAGCTTAGCGGGAGGAGGTGAAGCTTTCTTT; cdr3_aa: CASSLAGGGEAFF
j_call: TRBJ1-2; d_call: TRBD1; clone_size: .; v_call: TRBV27; cdr3_nt: TGTGCCAGCAGCCGTGGGGGTTCAGGGGGCGCGGGTTCGGGCTACACCTTC; cdr3_aa: CASSRGGSGGAGSGYTF
j_call: TRBJ2-3; d_call: TRBD2; clone_size: .; v_call: TRBV6-2/TRBV6-3; cdr3_nt: TGTGCCAGCAGTTATAGCGGGAGGGAACAGTATTTT; cdr3_aa: CASSYSGREQYF
j_call: TRBJ2-7; d_call: .; clone_size: .; v_call: TRBV2; cdr3_nt: TGTGCCAGCACCCCTCCGGGGAGCTACGAGCAGTACTTC; cdr3_aa: CASTPPGSYEQYF
j_call: TRBJ2-7; d_call: TRBD1; clone_size: .; v_call: TRBV18; cdr3_nt: TGTGCCAGCTCACACCCGGGACAGGGAACGTACGAGCAGTACTTC; cdr3_aa: CASSHPGQGTYEQYF
j_call: TRBJ1-2; d_call: TRBD1; clone_size: few; v_call: TRBV2; cdr3_nt: TGTGCCAGCAGTGAAGCGCGACAGGGCATTACTGGCTACACCTTC; cdr3_aa: CASSEARQGITGYTF
j_call: TRBJ2-7; d_call: TRBD2; clone_size: few; v_call: TRBV7-9; cdr3_nt: TGTGCCAGCAGCTTAGCAGTGACGGGAGGGCACCACGAGCAGTACTTC; cdr3_aa: CASSLAVTGGHHEQYF
j_call: TRBJ2-1; d_call: .; clone_size: .; v_call: TRBV5-1; cdr3_nt: TGCGCCAGCAGCTTGGGCAGGATAGGAGAGCAGTTCTTC; cdr3_aa: CASSLGRIGEQFF
j_call: TRBJ1-1; d_call: .; clone_size: .; v_call: TRBV29-1; cdr3_nt: TGCAGCGTTGGACATGCGAACACTGAAGCTTTCTTT; cdr3_aa: CSVGHANTEAFF
j_call: TRBJ1-4; d_call: .; clone_size: few; v_call: TRBV29-1; cdr3_nt: TGCAGCGTTGGCCGCCAGGGGACTAATGAAAAACTGTTTTTT; cdr3_aa: CSVGRQGTNEKLFF
j_call: TRBJ2-7; d_call: .; clone_size: .; v_call: TRBV3-1/TRBV3-2; cdr3_nt: TGTGCCAGCAGCCAAGGGCCGGGCGAGCAGTACTTC; cdr3_aa: CASSQGPGEQYF
j_call: TRBJ2-7; d_call: TRBD1; clone_size: .; v_call: TRBV6-5; cdr3_nt: TGTGCCAGCAGTTACACACAGGGGGCGCGAGAGCAGTACTTC; cdr3_aa: CASSYTQGAREQYF
j_call: TRBJ1-2; d_call: .; clone_size: .; v_call: TRBV29-1; cdr3_nt: TGCAGCGTCTCGGACGGGAAAGCGGTGGGTGGCTACACCTTC; cdr3_aa: CSVSDGKAVGGYTF
j_call: TRBJ2-1; d_call: TRBD2; clone_size: .; v_call: TRBV6-5; cdr3_nt: TGTGCCAGCAGATTAGCGGGAGGCTTCTACAATGAGCAGTTCTTC; cdr3_aa: CASRLAGGFYNEQFF
j_call: TRBJ2-1; d_call: TRBD2; clone_size: .; v_call: TRBV4-1; cdr3_nt: TGCGCCAGCAGCCGATGGACCGGGAGGGATGAGCAGTTCTTC; cdr3_aa: CASSRWTGRDEQFF
j_call: TRBJ2-2; d_call: .; clone_size: .; v_call: TRBV27; cdr3_nt: TGTGCCAGCAGTTGGGCAGGGACTAACACCGGGGAGCTGTTTTTT; cdr3_aa: CASSWAGTNTGELFF
j_call: TRBJ2-7; d_call: .; clone_size: .; v_call: TRBV7-2; cdr3_nt: TGTGCCAGCAGCCGGACTAACGGGCGTGCCTACGAGCAGTACTTC; cdr3_aa: CASSRTNGRAYEQYF
j_call: TRBJ2-2; d_call: .; clone_size: .; v_call: TRBV4-1; cdr3_nt: TGCGCCAGCAGCCGAGAGAGGGTTGTAACCGGGGAGCTGTTTTTT; cdr3_aa: CASSRERVVTGELFF
j_call: TRBJ2-7; d_call: TRBD1; clone_size: .; v_call: TRBV7-8; cdr3_nt: TGTGCCAGCAGCCCTACCCTTTCGGGACAGTTGAGGTCCTACGAGCAGTACTTC; cdr3_aa: CASSPTLSGQLRSYEQYF
j_call: TRBJ2-7; d_call: TRBD1; clone_size: .; v_call: TRBV19; cdr3_nt: TGTGCCAGTAGTATAGCTGGGACAGGGTCCTACGAGCAGTACTTC; cdr3_aa: CASSIAGTGSYEQYF
j_call: TRBJ2-2; d_call: TRBD2; clone_size: .; v_call: TRBV5-4; cdr3_nt: TGTGCCAGCAGCTTAGGTTTGGCGGGAGGAAGTTCCGGGGAGCTGTTTTTT; cdr3_aa: CASSLGLAGGSSGELFF
j_call: TRBJ1-2; d_call: .; clone_size: .; v_call: TRBV7-9; cdr3_nt: TGTGCCAGCAGCCCCGCGCTAAACTATGGCTACACCTTC; cdr3_aa: CASSPALNYGYTF
j_call: TRBJ2-7; d_call: .; clone_size: .; v_call: TRBV4-3; cdr3_nt: TGCGCCAGCAGCCAGGGACACTCTGGAGAGCAGTACTTC; cdr3_aa: CASSQGHSGEQYF
j_call: TRBJ2-1; d_call: TRBD1; clone_size: .; v_call: TRBV3-1/TRBV3-2; cdr3_nt: TGTGCCAGCAGCCAAGTTCCCGGGACAGGGGCGAATGAGCAGTTCTTC; cdr3_aa: CASSQVPGTGANEQFF
j_call: TRBJ2-1; d_call: TRBD2; clone_size: .; v_call: TRBV9; cdr3_nt: TGTGCCAGCAGCGTAGGGTGGGGGGGTAGCTCCTACAATGAGCAGTTCTTC; cdr3_aa: CASSVGWGGSSYNEQFF
j_call: TRBJ2-1; d_call: TRBD1; clone_size: .; v_call: TRBV6-5; cdr3_nt: TGTGCCAGCAACGGCCAGGGGGCCGGGGAGCAGTTCTTC; cdr3_aa: CASNGQGAGEQFF
j_call: TRBJ2-6; d_call: TRBD1; clone_size: .; v_call: TRBV4-1; cdr3_nt: TGCGCCAGCAGCCACTCCACAGGGGAAGTCTCTGGGGCCAACGTCCTGACTTTC; cdr3_aa: CASSHSTGEVSGANVLTF
j_call: TRBJ1-5; d_call: .; clone_size: .; v_call: TRBV12-3/TRBV12-4; cdr3_nt: TGTGCCAGCAGTTCCGGGGAAGGTCAGCCCCAGCATTTT; cdr3_aa: CASSSGEGQPQHF
j_call: TRBJ2-7; d_call: TRBD1; clone_size: once; v_call: TRBV3-1/TRBV3-2; cdr3_nt: TGTGCCAGCAGCCAACAGGGGGTACCATCCCCGTTCCAAGACGAGCAGTACTTC; cdr3_aa: CASSQQGVPSPFQDEQYF
j_call: TRBJ2-5; d_call: TRBD2; clone_size: .; v_call: TRBV9; cdr3_nt: TGTGCCAGCAGCGTAACCGGGGTAGCGGGAGTGGAGACCCAGTACTTC; cdr3_aa: CASSVTGVAGVETQYF
j_call: TRBJ2-7; d_call: .; clone_size: .; v_call: TRBV5-6; cdr3_nt: TGTGCCAGCAGCTTCGCCAGTCTTGAGCAGTACTTC; cdr3_aa: CASSFASLEQYF
j_call: TRBJ2-2; d_call: TRBD2; clone_size: .; v_call: TRBV9; cdr3_nt: TGTGCCAGCAGCGTATCTAGCGGGAGTAGTACCGGGGAGCTGTTTTTT; cdr3_aa: CASSVSSGSSTGELFF
j_call: TRBJ1-2; d_call: .; clone_size: .; v_call: TRBV4-3; cdr3_nt: TGCGCCAGCAGCCAAGACCCGAAAGGGGATTATGGCTACACCTTC; cdr3_aa: CASSQDPKGDYGYTF
j_call: TRBJ1-5; d_call: .; clone_size: .; v_call: TRBV28; cdr3_nt: TGTGCCAGCAGTTTGCTGGGAGGTCAGCCCCAGCATTTT; cdr3_aa: CASSLLGGQPQHF
j_call: TRBJ2-7; d_call: .; clone_size: few; v_call: TRBV7-9; cdr3_nt: TGTGCCAGCAGCCGGGAATACGAGCAGTACTTC; cdr3_aa: CASSREYEQYF
j_call: TRBJ1-2; d_call: .; clone_size: .; v_call: TRBV28; cdr3_nt: TGTGCCAGCAGTTTGAGGTCATTTGGAGGCTACACCTTC; cdr3_aa: CASSLRSFGGYTF
j_call: TRBJ2-1; d_call: .; clone_size: once; v_call: TRBV28; cdr3_nt: TGTGCCAGCAGAGGAGGCAATCCGTTGAATGCCTACAATGAGCAGTTCTTC; cdr3_aa: CASRGGNPLNAYNEQFF